A selection of T cell receptor beta chains follows, all from one sample in a study of long-term antiretroviral therapy in people with HIV. The data were produced by immunoSEQ multiplex PCR, yet TCRdb's version contains in-frame clones alone and is incomplete. This sample has approximately 45,000 clones, with roughly 86% found just once. Source: unsorted PBMCs, taken 0.1 years before starting antiretroviral therapy. Receptors were obtained from a woman aged 45-65 years with HIV. Each CDR3 is given with its conserved first and last residue. A D gene is named only where the DNA matches it firmly.

V	D	J	CDR3
TRBV6-4	NA	TRBJ2-1	CASSETGTGEQFF
TRBV20-1	NA	TRBJ1-5	CSAGSNQPQHF
TRBV6-6	TRBD1	TRBJ1-2	CASSYSNRGDYGYTF
TRBV27	NA	TRBJ1-5	CASSMQGFNQPQHF
TRBV5-1	NA	TRBJ1-3	CASSYDGGNTIYF
TRBV12-5	NA	TRBJ2-3	CASGQGIRGADTQYF
TRBV6-1	NA	TRBJ2-4	CASSDLPRKNIQYF
TRBV4-2	NA	TRBJ2-2	CASSLEEEAGELFF
TRBV7-9	TRBD2	TRBJ2-3	CASTALLGLAGGTDTQYF
TRBV7-8	TRBD1	TRBJ2-7	CASSTGTGSSYEQYF
TRBV5-4	NA	TRBJ2-7	CASSPSGTGTYEQYF
TRBV18	TRBD1	TRBJ2-4	CASSPAGTGENIQYF
TRBV19	NA	TRBJ1-6	CASQDRYNSPLHF
TRBV10-3	NA	TRBJ2-1	CAISDPARNTKGEQFF
TRBV30	NA	TRBJ2-1	CAWSVSRAGDEQFF
TRBV25-1	NA	TRBJ2-3	CASLRADTQYF
TRBV7-3	NA	TRBJ2-1	CASSRETHTYNEQFF
TRBV5-1	TRBD1	TRBJ2-6	CASSLGGTDASGANVLTF
TRBV7-9	NA	TRBJ1-1	CASSLVRVRTEAFF
TRBV5-4	NA	TRBJ1-1	CASSLNRDGNTEAFF
TRBV9	NA	TRBJ1-4	CASSGNPRLTNEKLFF
TRBV19	TRBD2	TRBJ2-5	CASSPGTSGPQETQYF
TRBV6-1	NA	TRBJ1-5	CASSAGQNSNQPQHF
TRBV7-2	NA	TRBJ2-5	CASSLYGGFQETQYF
TRBV5-4	NA	TRBJ2-5	CASSPGGSQETQYF
TRBV19	TRBD1	TRBJ1-3	CASSPDRVGNTIYF
TRBV19	TRBD1	TRBJ1-3	CASIAIGTAGNTIYF
TRBV1	NA	TRBJ2-1	CTSSPVRAAPQFF
TRBV29-1	TRBD2	TRBJ2-5	CSVSGETQETQYF
TRBV6-5	NA	TRBJ2-5	CASSYSGNEETQYF
TRBV7-9	TRBD1	TRBJ2-7	CASTGQGAKYEQYF
TRBV4-2	TRBD1	TRBJ1-3	CASSRDRETGNTIYF
TRBV7-8	TRBD1	TRBJ1-5	CASSPRQGASNQPQHF
TRBV13	NA	TRBJ1-2	CASSLVVRAVRYGYTF
TRBV18	NA	TRBJ2-1	CASSSFSGNNEQFF
TRBV7-6	NA	TRBJ2-1	CASSLALGWGLGDNEQFF
TRBV18	NA	TRBJ2-7	CASSPLSYEQYF
TRBV30	TRBD1	TRBJ2-1	CAWQQGDEQFF
TRBV9	NA	TRBJ2-5	CASSIGGAFQETQYF
TRBV9	NA	TRBJ1-3	CASNSDGSGNTIYF
TRBV6-5	NA	TRBJ1-2	CASGETGARHGYTF
TRBV10-1	TRBD2	TRBJ2-3	CASTEGLAGVDTQYF
TRBV4-2	NA	TRBJ2-6	CASSQAYDSGANVLTF
TRBV11-2	TRBD2	TRBJ2-7	CASSSMGGAYEQYF
TRBV18	NA	TRBJ2-5	CASSPSQGGETQYF
TRBV4-1	TRBD1	TRBJ2-2	CASRLQGTGELFF
TRBV11-2	NA	TRBJ1-1	CATPGRRNTEAFF
TRBV20-1	NA	TRBJ1-5	CSAQQAVQHF
TRBV5-1	TRBD1	TRBJ1-2	CASSPGQGNGYTF
TRBV30	NA	TRBJ1-6	CAWSAGEESPLHF
TRBV25-1	NA	TRBJ2-1	CASSGTGNEQFF
TRBV15	NA	TRBJ2-7	CATSPRGVEQYF
TRBV7-9	TRBD1	TRBJ1-4	CASSGGTGGYEKLFF
TRBV27	NA	TRBJ2-1	CASSPRWGSSYNEQFF
TRBV5-5	TRBD1	TRBJ2-7	CASSPGTGPYEQYF